The T cell receptor beta chain under discussion was sequenced for a study of shared T cell receptors in the human thymus. The data were produced by immunoSEQ multiplex PCR, yet TCRdb's version contains in-frame clones alone and is incomplete. The data hold more than 550,000 clones, with around 87% observed a single time. CDR1 and CDR2 (germline): MDHEN, SYDVKM. The CDR3 is 16 residues long. V lost 4 bases to trimming and J lost 8 bases, with 23 bases between them. The sample was also reused in another study, on human thymus T cells. That publication notes: Seemingly biased V and J gene usage marked thymic and blood repertoires. Related research has reported that thymic repertoires overlap highly among unrelated individuals.

V usage is TRBV28 and J usage is TRBJ2-5; TRBD2 might be the D (5 bases). The specimen sequenced was thymocytes. This receptor was obtained from a boy under three years old with a congenital heart defect. DNA of the CDR3: TGTGCCAGCAGTTGGAAATCGGGAATTGGAAGGTGTACCCAGTACTTC. Its translation is CASSWKSGIGRCTQYF.